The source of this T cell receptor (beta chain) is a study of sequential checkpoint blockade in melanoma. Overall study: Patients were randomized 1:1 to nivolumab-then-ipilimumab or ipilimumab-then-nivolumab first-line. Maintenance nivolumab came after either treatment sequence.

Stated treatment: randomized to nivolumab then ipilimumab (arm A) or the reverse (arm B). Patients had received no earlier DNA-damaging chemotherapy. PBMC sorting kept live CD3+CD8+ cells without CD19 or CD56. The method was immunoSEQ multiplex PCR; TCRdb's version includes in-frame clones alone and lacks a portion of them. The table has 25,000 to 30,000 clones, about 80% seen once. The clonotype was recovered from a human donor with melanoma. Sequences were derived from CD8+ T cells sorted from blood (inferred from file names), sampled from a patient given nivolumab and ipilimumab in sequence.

CDR3 in amino acids: CAYHPRGNNEQFF. Here the CDR3 DNA reads TGTGCCTACCATCCGCGGGGGAACAATGAGCAGTTCTTC. The chain combines TRBV2 with TRBJ2-1; 7 bases fit TRBD2. The CDR3 totals 13 residues. Unmatched junction bases numbered 9, after V lost 11 bases and J lost 5 bases. The germline V gene encodes CDR1 SNHLY and CDR2 FYNNEI.